Given below is one TCR beta chain in context. These data come from a study of Ad26.COV2.S vaccination and SARS-CoV-2 variants. The treatment is: roughly 19 received Ad26.COV2.S at low or high dose, single or two shots; 5 received placebo; per-sample allocation not given. After the first vaccine or placebo injection, samples were drawn on day 63. In the vaccine, an Ad26 vector expressed the SARS-CoV-2 spike of the Wuhan strain. Profiled with immunoSEQ multiplex PCR; TCRdb holds only in-frame clones, not every one. The repertoire holds approximately 420,000 clones, with 75% to 90% as singletons. V lost 4 bases, J lost 1 base, and 4 bases stayed unmatched. The germline gives CDR1 MNHEY, CDR2 SVGEGT. This CDR3 region has 15 residues.

The sequenced sample was peripheral blood, obtained in a trial of Ad26.COV2.S vaccine versus placebo. This TCR was recovered from a person between 18 and 60 years old who received the Ad26.COV2.S COVID-19 vaccine or a placebo. This chain uses TRBV6-2 or TRBV6-3 with TRBJ1-5; TRBD1 matches 7 bases. For the CDR3, the DNA is TGTGCCAGCAGTTTACACAGGGGAAGCAATCAGCCCCAGCATTTT. Its protein product is CASSLHRGSNQPQHF.